Below, 30 T cell receptor beta chains from the same sample are listed, as sequenced in a study of T cell responses to AZD1222 COVID-19 vaccine. Sequencing used immunoSEQ multiplex PCR; TCRdb keeps in-frame clones, though not all of them. The top ten hold 3.4% of the sample, which has 75,000 to 90,000 clones, approximately 85% seen once. Specimen: peripheral blood, collected 28 days after the second AZD1222 dose. Every receptor here comes from an adult who received the AZD1222 COVID-19 vaccine.

The chain is built from TRBV6-5 and TRBJ2-7; D not resolved. V lost 5 bases to trimming and J lost 5 bases, with 16 bases between them. The CDR3 is 14 residues long. CDR1 MNHEY and CDR2 SVGAGI come from the germline V gene. In nucleotides, the CDR3 is TGTGCCAGCAGTCTAAGGACCCCCCATGACGAGCAGTACTTC. This translates into CASSLRTPHDEQYF.

J is TRBJ2-1 and V is TRBV24-1, with 11 bases lining up with TRBD2. V gave up 7 bases and J gave up 2 bases; unmatched junction bases: 3. CDR1 and CDR2 from the germline V gene are KGHDR and SFDVKD. CDR3 length: 15 residues. CDR3 residues: CATRASGGPYNEQFF. CDR3 sequence (DNA): TGTGCCACCAGGGCTAGCGGGGGGCCCTACAATGAGCAGTTCTTC.

V is TRBV10-3 and J is TRBJ2-1; 15 bases match TRBD2. CDR3 length equals 18 residues. CDR1 is ENHRY and CDR2 is SYGVKD in the germline V gene. The V gene end was trimmed by 9 bases and the J gene end by 0 bases; junction bases not matched to a gene: 9. CDR3 DNA sequence: TGTGCCATAGGACTAGCGGGAGGGCCTCTTTCCTCCTACAATGAGCAGTTCTTC. It translates to CAIGLAGGPLSSYNEQFF.

The chain couples TRBV6-5 to TRBJ1-4; D is ambiguous. The V end lost 8 bases, the J end lost 0 bases, and 13 bases lay between the germline ends. Germline assignment: CDR1 MNHEY and CDR2 SVGAGI. CDR3 size: 15 residues. The CDR3 DNA sequence: TGTGCCAGCGAGGTGGTCGGAGCAACTAATGAAAAACTGTTTTTT. This gives the protein CASEVVGATNEKLFF.

The chain couples TRBV19 to TRBJ2-5, with 10 bases aligning to TRBD2. This CDR3 comprises 17 residues. Germline CDR1 LNHDA, CDR2 SQIVND (reference sequence). The ends lost 5 bases at V and 5 bases at J; junction bases unmatched: 14. CDR3 DNA sequence: TGTGCCAGTAGTCCCCTGGGGAGCGGGAGGGTCTTGGAGACCCAGTACTTC. Protein: CASSPLGSGRVLETQYF. The full variable domain, rest sourced from reference TRBV19 and TRBJ2-5, is DGGITQSPKYLFRKEGQNVTLSCEQNLNHDAMYWYRQDPGQGLRLIYYSQIVNDFQKGDIAEGYSVSREKKESFPLTVTSAQKNPTAFYLCASSPLGSGRVLETQYFGPGTRLLVL.

The chain carries TRBV9 and TRBJ2-2; possibly TRBD1 or TRBD2 for D (7 bases each). The germline gives CDR1 SGDLS, CDR2 YYNGEE. V lost 0 bases and J lost 4, with 22 bases in between. The CDR3 runs 19 residues. CDR3: CASSVVPGGVGFITGELFF. The CDR3 DNA is TGTGCCAGCAGCGTAGTCCCAGGGGGGGTTGGTTTTATCACCGGGGAGCTGTTTTTT.

This clone showed up just a few times. The chain is built from TRBV5-5 and TRBJ1-1, with D unresolved. CDR3 length: 12 amino acids. With 0 bases removed from V and 5 bases from J, the gap between germline ends came to 5 bases. The germline gives CDR1 SGHKS, CDR2 YYEKEE (reference sequence). The DNA of the CDR3 is TGTGCCAGCAGCTTGGGGTGGACTGAAGCTTTCTTT. Its translation is CASSLGWTEAFF.

The rearrangement joins TRBV3-1 (or the pseudogene TRBV3-2) to TRBJ1-5; TRBD1 is a possible D gene (6 bases). The germline gives CDR1 LGHDT, CDR2 YNNKEL (reference sequence). V shed 4 bases and J shed 0 bases, with 10 bases lying between them. The CDR3 loop spans 15 amino acids. CDR3 sequence: CASSPGHDSNQPQHF. The CDR3 bases are TGTGCCAGCAGCCCGGGACACGATAGCAATCAGCCCCAGCATTTT.

This chain links TRBV24-1 with TRBJ1-2; D perhaps matches TRBD1 (6 bases). The V end was cut by 5 bases, the J end by 5 bases, with 11 bases between. CDR1 is KGHDR and CDR2 is SFDVKD in the germline V gene. The CDR3 is 13 residues long. CDR3 loop: CATSARDTYGYTF. CDR3 bases: TGTGCCACCAGTGCCCGGGACACGTATGGCTACACCTTC.

V gene TRBV27 combines with J gene TRBJ1-2; unclear D gene. Germline V CDR1 and CDR2: MNHEY, SMNVEV (reference sequence). The CDR3 covers 14 residues. Trimming pared 2 bases from V and 12 bases from J, leaving 19 bases between. The CDR3 nucleotides are TGTGCCAGCAGTTTAAACCGGGCCAATGGGCCACACACCTTC. It codes for CASSLNRANGPHTF.

A single count supports this clone. The genes are TRBV6-1 and TRBJ1-1; D is ambiguous. V was clipped by 2 bases and J by 3 bases, with 7 bases between them. Looked up from germline, CDR1 is MNHNS and CDR2 is SASEGT. This CDR3 is built from 13 residues. CDR3 sequence reads: CASSEILDTEAFF. The CDR3 region has the DNA TGTGCCAGCAGTGAAATCCTCGACACTGAAGCTTTCTTT.

This chain uses TRBV19 with TRBJ2-2, with 9 positions matching TRBD1. Germline CDR1 and CDR2: LNHDA and SQIVND (reference sequence). CDR3 length: 14 residues. Germline trimming cut 9 bases from V and 1 base from J; bases unmatched to any gene: 3. CDR3 sequence: CASGQGMNTGELFF. For the CDR3, the DNA is TGTGCCAGCGGACAGGGGATGAACACCGGGGAGCTGTTTTTT.

This chain links TRBV4-2 with TRBJ1-1; possible D gene TRBD1, 5 bases. Germline lookup yields CDR1 LGHNA and CDR2 YNFKEQ. V was cut by 1 base and J by 2 bases, with 11 bases left in between. This CDR3 comprises 15 residues. CDR3 nucleotide sequence: TGTGCCAGCAGCCAAGTTGGGGGGGGAAACACTGAAGCTTTCTTT. This translates into CASSQVGGGNTEAFF.

This clone was counted once. V and J are TRBV7-8 and TRBJ2-3; 8 bases are shared with TRBD2. J lost 0 bases, V lost 5 bases, and 4 bases had no gene match. The germline V gene has CDR1 SGHVS and CDR2 FQNEAQ. The CDR3 contains 15 residues. The CDR3 DNA reads TGTGCCAGCAGCAGGCGCGGGGGGAGCACAGATACGCAGTATTTT. The encoded protein is CASSRRGGSTDTQYF.

The V call is TRBV12-3 or TRBV12-4, the J call TRBJ2-4; a possible D gene is TRBD1 (6 bases). The V and J ends lost 3 bases and 16 bases respectively, with 16 bases between them. This CDR3 contains 12 residues. The CDR3 nucleotides read TGTGCCAGCAGTTTCCTCCCAGGGGTGGAATACTTC. Encoded protein: CASSFLPGVEYF.

The J gene is TRBJ2-6, the V gene TRBV19, with 8 positions matching TRBD1. The CDR3 sequence is 14 residues long. J gave up 2 bases and V 8 bases, and 2 bases lay outside the gene matches. Germline CDR1 reads LNHDA; CDR2 reads SQIVND (reference sequence). CDR3 bases: TGTGCCAGTCAGGGGGCGGCTGGGGCCAACGTCCTGACTTTC. Translation: CASQGAAGANVLTF. The full variable domain, in which reference TRBV19 and TRBJ2-6 provide the parts outside the CDR3, is DGGITQSPKYLFRKEGQNVTLSCEQNLNHDAMYWYRQDPGQGLRLIYYSQIVNDFQKGDIAEGYSVSREKKESFPLTVTSAQKNPTAFYLCASQGAAGANVLTFGAGSRLTVL.

This chain uses TRBV28 with TRBJ1-2; D is uncertain. CDR3 length equals 12 residues. Germline CDR1 reads MDHEN; CDR2 reads SYDVKM. Deletions cut 3 bases from V and 7 bases from J, with 9 bases between. The DNA of the CDR3 is TGTGCCAGCAGTTTCTACATCGGTGGCTACACCTTC. Encoded protein: CASSFYIGGYTF.

This clone has only one observation. CDR3 coding DNA: TGTGCCAGCAGTTTTAGCGGAAGCTCCTACGAGCAGTACTTC. Translated: CASSFSGSSYEQYF. The rearrangement joins TRBV6-5 to TRBJ2-7; TRBD2 is a possible D gene (6 bases). Trimming cost V 4 bases and J 0 bases, with 10 bases left between them. CDR3 length: 14 residues. Germline V lookup: CDR1 MNHEY, CDR2 SVGAGI.

V usage is TRBV7-3 and J usage is TRBJ2-1; D unclear. The length of the CDR3 is 15 residues. Germline V gene data show CDR1 as SGHTA and CDR2 as FQGTGA. The germline V and J ends were trimmed by 3 bases and 6 bases, with 15 bases remaining between them. The CDR3 protein is CASSFDPGRLNEQFF. CDR3 nucleotides: TGTGCCAGCAGCTTTGACCCGGGCAGACTCAATGAGCAGTTCTTC.

The sample holds a few counts of this clone. This sequence joins TRBV15 and TRBJ1-4; D is unclear. In germline, CDR1 is LNHNV, CDR2 YYDKDF (reference sequence). V was trimmed by 1 base and J by 4 bases, leaving 10 bases between them. The CDR3 has 15 residues. DNA for the CDR3: TGTGCCACCAGCAGAGGGGGTCTGGGTAATGAAAAACTGTTTTTT. This sequence encodes CATSRGGLGNEKLFF.

The V gene is TRBV10-3, the J gene TRBJ1-1; weak D call: TRBD1 (5 bases). V lost 10 bases and J lost 3, with 15 bases in between. The CDR3 covers 13 residues. Germline CDR1 reads ENHRY; CDR2 reads SYGVKD. The CDR3 region has the DNA TGTGCCACTACCAACAGAGGGGACACTGAAGCTTTCTTT. Its translation is CATTNRGDTEAFF.

This clone was detected only once. V and J are TRBV29-1 and TRBJ1-1; a weak D match, TRBD1 (5 bases). This CDR3 has 16 residues. Germline CDR1 SQVTM, CDR2 ANQGSEA. V gave up 5 bases and J gave up 1 base, with 20 bases separating them. The CDR3 DNA reads TGCAGCGTTCGGCAGAACCCGACAGTGGGGAACACTGAAGCTTTCTTT. Residues: CSVRQNPTVGNTEAFF.

The rearrangement joins TRBV10-3 to TRBJ1-3, with D possibly matching TRBD1 (5 bases). Germline loops: CDR1 ENHRY, CDR2 SYGVKD. V was clipped by 6 bases and J by 0 bases, with 12 bases between them. The CDR3 loop spans 15 amino acids. CDR3: CAISAWGVSGNTIYF. DNA for the CDR3: TGTGCCATCAGCGCCTGGGGGGTCTCTGGAAACACCATATATTTT.

The chain couples TRBV4-1 to TRBJ2-2; 7 bases are shared with TRBD2. V lost 1 base to trimming and J lost 4 bases; unmatched junction nucleotides: 6. Germline lookup yields CDR1 MGHRA and CDR2 YSYEKL. CDR3 length equals 16 residues. The chain's CDR3 is CASSQGLAKGTGELFF. As DNA, the CDR3 is TGCGCCAGCAGCCAAGGACTAGCCAAAGGCACCGGGGAGCTGTTTTTT.

The rearrangement uses TRBV15 and TRBJ2-5; TRBD1 agrees at 9 bases. CDR3 size: 15 residues. CDR1 and CDR2 from the germline V gene are LNHNV and YYDKDF (reference sequence). V lost 3 bases to trimming and J lost 5 bases; unmatched junction nucleotides: 7. The DNA for the CDR3 is TGTGCCACCAGCAGGGGACAGGGCGGGTCGGAGACCCAGTACTTC. This codes for CATSRGQGGSETQYF.

J is TRBJ1-2 and V is TRBV5-8, with TRBD1 as a possible D gene (6 bases). This CDR3 has 14 residues. V lost 3 bases to trimming and J lost 0 bases, with 9 bases between them. Germline-derived CDR1 and CDR2 are SGHTS and YDEGEE. In nucleotides, the CDR3 is TGTGCCAGCAGCTCGGACAGAACTAACTATGGCTACACCTTC. Residues: CASSSDRTNYGYTF.

This clone occurred a few times. The genes are TRBV15 and TRBJ1-6; the D is unclear. The CDR3 covers 15 residues. With 0 bases removed from V and 13 bases from J, the gap between germline ends came to 16 bases. Germline-derived CDR1 and CDR2 are LNHNV and YYDKDF (reference sequence). The CDR3 DNA reads as TGTGCCACCAGCAGAGATCTATTACCGCCATCCCCCCTCCACTTT. Its protein is CATSRDLLPPSPLHF.

The chain recombines TRBV19 with TRBJ1-1; the D gene is possibly TRBD1 (6 bases). The CDR3 runs to 16 residues. Germline V gene data show CDR1 as LNHDA and CDR2 as SQIVND (reference sequence). Trimming removed 7 bases at V and 4 bases at J, with 22 bases between. For the CDR3, the DNA is TGTGCCAGTAATCCGCACGGTGGCAGGGGTATCACTGAAGCTTTCTTT. Amino acids: CASNPHGGRGITEAFF.

The rearrangement links TRBV4-2 to TRBJ1-2, with 7 nucleotides matching TRBD1. Per the germline V gene, CDR1 is LGHNA and CDR2 is YNFKEQ. V shed 0 bases, J shed 10 bases, and the junction held 8 bases outside the gene matches. The CDR3 spans 14 residues. This CDR3 is CASSQDPQGDFYTF. The CDR3, as DNA: TGTGCCAGCAGCCAAGATCCCCAGGGGGACTTCTACACCTTC.

J is TRBJ2-7 and V is TRBV2; tentatively, D is TRBD2 (6 bases). Germline-derived CDR1 and CDR2 are SNHLY and FYNNEI. The CDR3 spans 13 residues. V was shortened by 8 bases and J by 6 bases, with 17 bases between the two germline ends. CDR3 in amino acids: CASRGLRRPEQYF. The CDR3 DNA reads as TGTGCCAGCCGGGGACTTCGTCGTCCCGAGCAGTACTTC.